These T cell receptor beta chains were read from a single sample in a study of control samples from healthy donors and cancer patients. TCRdb's table, derived via immunoSEQ multiplex PCR, lists solely in-frame clones and lacks some. Of 350,000 to 450,000 clones in the sample, 90% were seen once. The specimen was PBMCs. The receptors stem from a man aged 40-49 years with head and neck cancer. CDR3s leave out the opening cysteine and the closing phenylalanine or tryptophan. Each record gives: V gene, J gene, CDR3 protein.

>TRBV6-4|TRBJ2-5
ASSAPGGRYQETQY
>TRBV19|TRBJ2-7
ASSHSNRASEQY
>TRBV6-6|TRBJ2-7
ASSPREGLYEQY
>TRBV29-1|TRBJ1-1
SGGTGNTEAF
>TRBV6-4|TRBJ2-1
ARGTDSISYNEQF
>TRBV19|TRBJ2-1
ASSTMPGQGPTYNEQF
>TRBV27|TRBJ2-7
ASSLGVPFYEQY
>TRBV6-6|TRBJ2-5
ASSLGTGVRGETQY
>TRBV7-9|TRBJ2-7
ASSLSGGLYEQY
>TRBV2|TRBJ2-5
ASGGNLKRVETQY
>TRBV7-2|TRBJ2-3
ASSFRGLDTDTQY
>TRBV7-3|TRBJ2-2
ASSLVGGNTGELF
>TRBV9|TRBJ2-6
ASSAKPGVVAGANVLT
>TRBV18|TRBJ2-7
ASSPTGGHSYEQY
>TRBV4-2|TRBJ2-7
ASSQAPDRPSYEQY
>TRBV28|TRBJ2-7
ASSLPGNSYEQY
>TRBV28|TRBJ1-1
ASTPGGGPLYVTEAF
>TRBV14|TRBJ2-5
ASSQVQSGGTQY
>TRBV21-1|TRBJ2-4
ASSKVGGTAKNIQY
>TRBV19|TRBJ1-2
ASSIGQGGFYGYT
>TRBV28|TRBJ2-7
ASSQTPGGAGEQY
>TRBV14|TRBJ1-2
ASSQGIRSGTITSNYGYT
>TRBV19|TRBJ1-2
ASSSANPTAAYYGYT
>TRBV15|TRBJ2-1
ATSRGLGGDNEQF
>TRBV7-2|TRBJ2-1
ASSPTTRSSYNEQF
>TRBV29-1|TRBJ2-3
SVEGDTQY
>TRBV24-1|TRBJ2-7
ATSDPGQGYEQY
>TRBV6-5|TRBJ2-1
ASRTALYNEQF
>TRBV5-6|TRBJ2-2
ASNGRAYTGELF